Following are 23 T cell receptor beta chains from one sample sequenced in a study of blood T cell repertoires in COVID-19. Sequenced by immunoSEQ multiplex PCR; TCRdb stores in-frame clones only, minus some. The sample holds about 98,000 clones, 82% seen once. Source material: peripheral blood. Receptors originate from an elderly man with acute or convalescent COVID-19.

The J gene is TRBJ1-5, the V gene TRBV28, with 10 bases identical to TRBD1. The length of the CDR3 is 16 residues. The germline V gene has CDR1 MDHEN and CDR2 SYDVKM. Trimming removed 5 bases from V and 1 base from J; junction bases left unmatched: 5. CDR3 DNA: TGTGCCAGCAGTAGCCGGGACAGGGGAAGCAATCAGCCCCAGCATTTT. As protein: CASSSRDRGSNQPQHF. Using reference TRBV28 and TRBJ1-5 for the parts outside the CDR3, the full variable domain is DVKVTQSSRYLVKRTGEKVFLECVQDMDHENMFWYRQDPGLGLRLIYFSYDVKMKEKGDIPEGYSVSREKKERFSLILESASTNQTSMYLCASSSRDRGSNQPQHFGDGTRLSIL.

This chain links TRBV12-3 or TRBV12-4 with TRBJ2-1, with TRBD2 as a possible D gene (5 bases). The CDR3 runs 13 residues. V lost 1 base to trimming and J lost 8 bases, with 9 bases between them. As DNA, the CDR3 is TGTGCCAGCAGTTTAGGTCCCGGGGATGAGCAGTTCTTC. This sequence encodes CASSLGPGDEQFF.

This rearrangement joins TRBV4-3 to TRBJ1-5, with D possibly being TRBD1 (5 bases). The CDR3 extends over 16 amino acids. The germline V gene encodes CDR1 LGHNA and CDR2 YSLEER. V lost 2 bases to trimming and J lost 4 bases, with 15 bases between them. CDR3 bases: TGCGCCAGCAGCCAAACTCGGTCCGGGGGTAATCAGCCCCAGCATTTT. This encodes CASSQTRSGGNQPQHF.

J is TRBJ1-5 and V is TRBV7-9; D call uncertain. The germline V and J ends were trimmed by 0 bases and 2 bases, with 5 bases remaining between them. This CDR3 spans 14 amino acids. Germline V gene sequence: CDR1 SEHNR, CDR2 FQNEAQ (reference sequence). The CDR3 sequence: CASSLAAGNQPQHF. The CDR3 DNA is TGTGCCAGCAGCTTAGCGGCTGGCAATCAGCCCCAGCATTTT.

The chain links TRBV6-2 or TRBV6-3 to TRBJ2-1, with TRBD2 matching over 7 bases. CDR1 is MNHEY and CDR2 is SVGEGT in the germline V gene. V trimming: 4 bases; J trimming: 8 bases; junction bases outside the gene matches: 5. The CDR3 sequence is 13 residues long. CDR3 in DNA: TGTGCCAGCAGTTTACCGGGGGGATATGAGCAGTTCTTC. The encoded protein is CASSLPGGYEQFF.

The V call is TRBV20-1, the J call TRBJ1-4, with D unresolved. This CDR3 has 10 amino acids. V was clipped by 7 bases and J by 5 bases, with 5 bases between them. The V gene's germline CDR1 is DFQATT and CDR2 SNEGSKA (reference sequence). The CDR3: CSVLNEKLFF. DNA of the CDR3: TGCAGTGTTCTGAATGAAAAACTGTTTTTT.

This clone showed up just once. V usage is TRBV29-1 and J usage is TRBJ2-3; 9 positions agree with TRBD1. The CDR3 has 15 residues. V was clipped by 0 bases and J by 6 bases; unmatched bases: 7. Germline CDR1 is SQVTM and CDR2 is ANQGSEA. CDR3 DNA: TGCAGCGTTGAAGATCGAGGACAGGGGATGGATACGCAGTATTTT. The encoded protein is CSVEDRGQGMDTQYF.

The rearrangement uses TRBV29-1 and TRBJ2-7, with D tentatively TRBD2 (6 bases). V lost 4 bases to trimming and J lost 0 bases, with 10 bases between them. Germline lookup yields CDR1 SQVTM and CDR2 ANQGSEA. CDR3 length: 13 amino acids. This CDR3 is CSVGSGSSYEQYF. In DNA form, the CDR3 reads TGCAGCGTTGGTAGCGGCAGCTCCTACGAGCAGTACTTC.

The CDR3 region has the DNA TGTGCCAGCAGTGAAGCGAGGGTTGATAATTCACCCCTCCACTTT. Protein: CASSEARVDNSPLHF. The chain is built from TRBV2 and TRBJ1-6; D call uncertain. Between the trimmed V and J ends, which lost 0 bases and 5 bases, there was a span of 8 bases. Germline V gene sequence: CDR1 SNHLY, CDR2 FYNNEI. The CDR3 consists of 15 residues.

V usage is TRBV6-2 or TRBV6-3 and J usage is TRBJ2-2; TRBD2 aligns across 13 bases. Germline values: CDR1 MNHEY, CDR2 SVGEGT. V was pared by 5 bases and J by 5 bases, with 2 bases of the junction left unmatched. This CDR3 spans 15 amino acids. The chain's CDR3 is CASSGGLAGTGELFF. CDR3 bases: TGTGCCAGCAGTGGGGGACTAGCGGGAACCGGGGAGCTGTTTTTT.

The V gene is TRBV6-2 or TRBV6-3, the J gene TRBJ1-2, with a tentative D call TRBD1 (6 bases). The CDR3 loop spans 14 amino acids. With 4 bases removed from V and 6 bases from J, the gap between germline ends came to 15 bases. The germline V gene encodes CDR1 MNHEY and CDR2 SVGEGT. The CDR3 coding sequence is TGTGCCAGCAGTTCGGGACACCCTGTAGATGGCTACACCTTC. It encodes CASSSGHPVDGYTF.

This clone has only one observation. This chain joins TRBV24-1 and TRBJ2-1, with D perhaps TRBD1 (6 bases). The CDR3 consists of 14 residues. The V and J ends lost 1 base and 4 bases respectively, with 7 bases between them. Germline V gives CDR1 KGHDR, CDR2 SFDVKD. CDR3 residues: CATSDFGQYNEQFF. The CDR3 coding sequence is TGTGCCACCAGTGATTTTGGACAGTACAATGAGCAGTTCTTC.

The J gene is TRBJ1-1, the V gene TRBV11-2, with D unresolved. V gave up 4 bases and J gave up 1 base, with 7 bases separating them. The CDR3 covers 13 residues. The germline CDR1 and CDR2 sequences are SGHAT and FQNNGV. CDR3 sequence: CASSSPGNTEAFF. The CDR3, as DNA: TGTGCCAGCAGCTCTCCGGGGAACACTGAAGCTTTCTTT.

The chain joins TRBV4-1 to TRBJ2-4; the D gene is possibly TRBD1 (6 bases). There are 15 residues in the CDR3. Trimming cost V 3 bases and J 8 bases, with 17 bases left between them. From germline, CDR1 is MGHRA and CDR2 YSYEKL. The CDR3: CASSQARGIEDIQYF. CDR3 DNA sequence: TGCGCCAGCAGCCAGGCTAGGGGGATAGAAGACATTCAGTACTTC.

V gene TRBV4-3 combines with J gene TRBJ2-7; D is possibly TRBD1 (5 bases). In germline, CDR1 is LGHNA, CDR2 YSLEER. V was shortened by 0 bases and J by 2 bases, with 11 bases between the two germline ends. The CDR3 totals 15 residues. The CDR3 nucleotides are TGCGCCAGCAGCCAAGATAAGGGGTTCCCCTACGAGCAGTACTTC. It encodes CASSQDKGFPYEQYF.

This clone was found once. V is TRBV7-2 and J is TRBJ1-2, with a possible D match to TRBD1 (5 bases). CDR1 SGHTA and CDR2 FQGNSA come from the germline V gene. The CDR3 is made up of 13 amino acids. V lost 8 bases and J lost 2, with 12 bases in between. The CDR3 protein is CASGRGRNYGYTF. CDR3 DNA: TGTGCCAGCGGGAGGGGCCGAAACTATGGCTACACCTTC.

The J gene is TRBJ1-1, the V gene TRBV5-4, with 9 bases aligning to TRBD1. This CDR3 contains 15 residues. The ends lost 4 bases at V and 3 bases at J; junction bases unmatched: 7. In germline, CDR1 is SGHNT, CDR2 YYREEE (reference sequence). CDR3 in amino acids: CASSRGGTGYTEAFF. In nucleotides, the CDR3 is TGTGCCAGCAGCCGCGGGGGGACAGGGTACACTGAAGCTTTCTTT.

J is TRBJ1-6 and V is TRBV6-5, with D unclear. The CDR3 spans 16 residues. The V gene lost 4 bases and the J gene lost 8 bases, with 18 bases spanning the gap. CDR1 and CDR2 (germline): MNHEY, SVGAGI. CDR3 region: CASSLFALTVDSPLHF. In DNA, the CDR3 is TGTGCCAGCAGTTTGTTCGCCTTGACTGTGGATTCACCCCTCCACTTT.

The rearrangement joins TRBV3-1 (or the pseudogene TRBV3-2) to TRBJ1-6, with a tentative D call TRBD1 (6 bases). The CDR3 spans 14 residues. The V gene's germline CDR1 is LGHDT and CDR2 YNNKEL (reference sequence). The ends were cut back, 4 bases at V and 7 bases at J, with 11 bases in the middle. The CDR3 nucleotides are TGTGCCAGCAGCCGAAACAGGGAAAATTCACCCCTCCACTTT. Its translation is CASSRNRENSPLHF.

The gene calls are TRBV30 and TRBJ2-1; D is perhaps TRBD2 (6 bases). Germline lookup yields CDR1 GTSNPN and CDR2 SVGIG (reference sequence). This CDR3 is built from 12 residues. V lost 4 bases and J 9 bases, leaving 13 bases between the germline ends. The CDR3 loop reads CAWMTSSGEQFF. DNA of the CDR3: TGTGCCTGGATGACTAGTTCAGGTGAGCAGTTCTTC.

This chain joins TRBV6-5 and TRBJ2-7; D unclear. V was shortened by 2 bases and J by 2 bases, with 13 bases between the two germline ends. Germline V gene sequence: CDR1 MNHEY, CDR2 SVGAGI. This CDR3 region has 15 residues. CDR3 nucleotide sequence: TGTGCCAGCAGTTACAAATTGGGTGCGGCCTACGAGCAGTACTTC. The encoded protein is CASSYKLGAAYEQYF.

The chain employs TRBV19 and TRBJ2-5; 9 bases are shared with TRBD1. The CDR3 extends over 15 amino acids. Germline V CDR1 and CDR2: LNHDA, SQIVND (reference sequence). J gave up 4 bases and V 5 bases, and 8 bases lay outside the gene matches. The CDR3 sequence is CASSLPWTGAETQYF. CDR3 DNA: TGTGCCAGTAGTCTCCCCTGGACAGGGGCAGAGACCCAGTACTTC.

The chain combines TRBV9 with TRBJ1-1; a possible D gene is TRBD1 (5 bases). CDR1 and CDR2 from the germline V gene are SGDLS and YYNGEE. The CDR3 covers 15 residues. Trimming left V 4 bases short and J 9 bases short, with 22 bases between. For the CDR3, the DNA is TGTGCCAGCAGCCACCGGGACTCCCTCCTGGGGAAAGCTTTCTTT. Translation: CASSHRDSLLGKAFF.